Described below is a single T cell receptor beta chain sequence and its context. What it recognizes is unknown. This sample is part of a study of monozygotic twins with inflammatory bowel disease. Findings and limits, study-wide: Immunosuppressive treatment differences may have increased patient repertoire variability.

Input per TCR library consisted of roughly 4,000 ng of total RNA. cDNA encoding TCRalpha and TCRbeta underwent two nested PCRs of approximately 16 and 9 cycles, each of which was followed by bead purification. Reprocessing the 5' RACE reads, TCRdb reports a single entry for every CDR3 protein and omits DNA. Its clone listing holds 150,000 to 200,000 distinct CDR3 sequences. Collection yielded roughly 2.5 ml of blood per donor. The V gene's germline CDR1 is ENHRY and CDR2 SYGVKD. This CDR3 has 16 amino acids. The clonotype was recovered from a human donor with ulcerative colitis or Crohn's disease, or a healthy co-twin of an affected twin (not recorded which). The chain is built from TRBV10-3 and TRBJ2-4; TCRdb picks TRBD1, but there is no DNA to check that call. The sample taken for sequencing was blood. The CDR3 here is CAISDPGGASENIQYF.